This passage covers 19 T cell receptor beta chains from one sample sequenced in a study of beta chain features in type 1 diabetes. All of the isolated RNA was reverse transcribed, so expressed TCRB transcripts were sequenced. The table came from immunoSEQ multiplex PCR; TCRdb's copy has only in-frame clones and leaves some out. Among 900,000 or so clones listed, 15% to 20% were seen once. Sample: naive CD4+ T cells from blood. Receptors originate from a woman younger than 30 in good health.

The V and J genes are TRBV7-9 and TRBJ1-3; D remains ambiguous. Per the germline V gene, CDR1 is SEHNR and CDR2 is FQNEAQ (reference sequence). CDR3 length equals 16 residues. Trimming removed 1 base from V and 0 bases from J, with 10 bases in between. CDR3 amino acids: CASSLGRHRSGNTIYF. CDR3 nucleotides: TGTGCCAGCAGCTTAGGGCGACACCGCTCTGGAAACACCATATATTTT.

This clone occurred a few times. Distinct nucleotide sequences in the sample also encode this CDR3. The rearrangement joins TRBV13 to TRBJ2-5, with D perhaps matching TRBD1 (6 bases). CDR1 and CDR2 from the germline V gene are PRHDT and FYEKMQ (reference sequence). V gave up 5 bases and J gave up 1 base, with 11 bases separating them. CDR3 size: 14 residues. The CDR3 bases are TGTGCCAGCAGCCTCTGGACAGCCCAAGAGACCCAGTACTTC. Protein sequence: CASSLWTAQETQYF.

This sequence joins TRBV28 and TRBJ1-5; no reliable D call. The CDR3 is 13 residues long. Trimming took 4 bases from V and 1 from J, leaving 5 bases between them. Germline V CDR1 and CDR2: MDHEN, SYDVKM. The CDR3 region is CASSSRSNQPQHF. Here the CDR3 DNA reads TGTGCCAGCAGTTCTCGAAGCAATCAGCCCCAGCATTTT.

This chain joins TRBV5-1 and TRBJ2-1, with D tentatively TRBD1 or TRBD2 (5 bases each). CDR3 size: 13 residues. Germline V CDR1 and CDR2: SGHRS, YFSETQ. The V end was cut by 5 bases, the J end by 7 bases, with 13 bases between. The CDR3 nucleotides are TGCGCCAGCAGGGAGGAATGGGGGAATGAGCAGTTCTTC. Translating it yields CASREEWGNEQFF.

This clone was picked up a small number of times. The chain couples TRBV7-8 to TRBJ2-2; TRBD1 is a possible D gene (5 bases). Per the germline V gene, CDR1 is SGHVS and CDR2 is FQNEAQ. V lost 5 bases, J lost 7 bases, and 20 bases lay in between. The CDR3 is 16 amino acids. CDR3 in amino acids: CASSPRAPNLVGELFF. For the CDR3, the DNA is TGTGCCAGCAGCCCCAGGGCTCCCAACTTGGTCGGGGAGCTGTTTTTT.

The CDR3 region is CASSQESGSQPQHF. In nucleotides, the CDR3 is TGTGCCAGCAGCCAAGAATCGGGTTCTCAGCCCCAGCATTTT. The rearrangement joins TRBV4-2 to TRBJ1-5; no firm D call. The germline gives CDR1 LGHNA, CDR2 YNFKEQ. Trimming cost V 0 bases and J 6 bases, with 9 bases left between them. The CDR3 covers 14 residues.

J is TRBJ1-1 and V is TRBV18; the D gene is possibly TRBD1 (6 bases). This CDR3 is built from 14 residues. The V end was cut by 3 bases, the J end by 4 bases, with 12 bases between. Germline assignment: CDR1 KGHSH and CDR2 LQKENI. In DNA, the CDR3 is TGTGCCAGCTCACCGGGGGGGCGCGGCACTGAAGCTTTCTTT. Translated: CASSPGGRGTEAFF.

The chain recombines TRBV7-9 with TRBJ2-3, with D possibly matching TRBD2 (6 bases). Germline V CDR1 and CDR2: SEHNR, FQNEAQ (reference sequence). CDR3 length: 13 residues. Between the trimmed V and J ends, which lost 7 bases and 4 bases, there was a span of 12 bases. The DNA of the CDR3 is TGTGCCAGCAACGGGCTAGCGTCAGATACGCAGTATTTT. It translates to CASNGLASDTQYF. Using reference TRBV7-9 and TRBJ2-3 for the parts outside the CDR3, the full variable domain is DTGVSQNPRHKITKRGQNVTFRCDPISEHNRLYWYRQTLGQGPEFLTYFQNEAQLEKSRLLSDRFSAERPKGSFSTLEIQRTEQGDSAMYLCASNGLASDTQYFGPGTRLTVL.

This clone was observed a handful of times. This rearrangement joins TRBV4-1 to TRBJ2-7; D might be TRBD2 (6 bases). Looked up from germline, CDR1 is MGHRA and CDR2 is YSYEKL. The CDR3 loop spans 15 amino acids. The V gene lost 1 base and the J gene lost 2 bases, with 12 bases spanning the gap. In nucleotides, the CDR3 is TGCGCCAGCAGCCAAGGGCTAGCGCCTACCTACGAGCAGTACTTC. It codes for CASSQGLAPTYEQYF.

This clone turned up a few times. The chain employs TRBV18 and TRBJ1-4; D gene ambiguous. The V end was cut by 3 bases, the J end by 0 bases, with 11 bases between. The CDR3 has 16 residues. The germline V gene has CDR1 KGHSH and CDR2 LQKENI. The CDR3 protein is CASSPLAPATNEKLFF. For the CDR3, the DNA is TGTGCCAGCTCACCCTTAGCACCCGCAACTAATGAAAAACTGTTTTTT.

In this sample, this clone turned up a few times. The rearrangement joins TRBV7-2 to TRBJ2-7; D is possibly TRBD2 (6 bases). The V gene lost 1 base and the J gene lost 3 bases, with 13 bases spanning the gap. In germline, CDR1 is SGHTA, CDR2 FQGNSA. CDR3 size: 15 residues. CDR3 coding DNA: TGTGCCAGCAGCTTAGTCGGCGGGAAGGTCTACGAGCAGTACTTC. Encoded protein: CASSLVGGKVYEQYF.

This clone was counted between two and nine times. The chain employs TRBV29-1 and TRBJ1-4, with unresolved D. The V gene lost 0 bases and the J gene lost 7 bases, with 9 bases spanning the gap. This CDR3 has 13 amino acids. Germline CDR1 SQVTM, CDR2 ANQGSEA. CDR3 sequence reads: CSVEDPGGEKLFF. CDR3 bases: TGCAGCGTTGAAGATCCCGGAGGTGAAAAACTGTTTTTT.

The chain recombines TRBV5-1 with TRBJ2-2; 9 bases fit TRBD2. Germline CDR1 and CDR2: SGHRS and YFSETQ. After removal of 1 base from V and 0 bases from J, the junction contained 4 bases not matched to a gene. The CDR3 is 17 amino acids. The CDR3 DNA sequence: TGCGCCAGCAGCTTGAGCTTAGCGGGAGCGAACACCGGGGAGCTGTTTTTT. Translated: CASSLSLAGANTGELFF.

The genes are TRBV5-6 and TRBJ2-7, with D unresolved. Germline CDR1 and CDR2: SGHDT and YYEEEE. The CDR3 runs to 12 residues. The germline V and J ends were trimmed by 4 bases and 4 bases, with 9 bases remaining between them. The CDR3 sequence is CASSNLGYEQYF. The CDR3 bases are TGTGCCAGCAGCAACCTGGGGTACGAGCAGTACTTC. The variable domain in full, completed from reference TRBV5-6 and TRBJ2-7, reads DAGVTQSPTHLIKTRGQQVTLRCSPKSGHDTVSWYQQALGQGPQFIFQYYEEEERQRGNFPDRFSGHQFPNYSSELNVNALLLGDSALYLCASSNLGYEQYFGPGTRLTVT.

This clone was seen more than once but under ten times. The chain joins TRBV9 to TRBJ2-3; D not certain. V shed 1 base and J shed 2 bases, with 14 bases lying between them. The CDR3 length is 16 residues. Germline V gives CDR1 SGDLS, CDR2 YYNGEE. The CDR3 DNA sequence: TGTGCCAGCAGCGTAACGCTCGGGCGCCCCACAGATACGCAGTATTTT. It encodes CASSVTLGRPTDTQYF. The full variable domain, in which reference TRBV9 and TRBJ2-3 provide the parts outside the CDR3, is DSGVTQTPKHLITATGQRVTLRCSPRSGDLSVYWYQQSLDQGLQFLIQYYNGEERAKGNILERFSAQQFPDLHSELNLSSLELGDSALYFCASSVTLGRPTDTQYFGPGTRLTVL.

This clone has just a few counts. The chain recombines TRBV4-2 with TRBJ2-2; TRBD2 agrees at 7 bases. Germline lookup yields CDR1 LGHNA and CDR2 YNFKEQ. The CDR3 runs to 14 residues. V lost 8 bases to trimming and J lost 5 bases; unmatched junction nucleotides: 8. CDR3 DNA sequence: TGTGCCAGCCGTTTTCCGGGAGGTACCGGGGAGCTGTTTTTT. Encoded protein: CASRFPGGTGELFF.

This clone was seen a few times. This rearrangement joins TRBV23-1 to TRBJ1-1, with TRBD1 identical over 8 bases. TRBV23-1 belongs to the ORF category, with a function that is uncertain. J lost 5 bases, V lost 2 bases, and 16 bases had no gene match. The CDR3 loop spans 18 amino acids. The CDR3 spells CASSQTKTSTGAKTEAFF. The CDR3 DNA is TGCGCCAGCAGTCAAACCAAAACCTCGACAGGGGCGAAAACTGAAGCTTTCTTT.

The J gene is TRBJ2-7, the V gene TRBV5-4; no definite D call. The CDR3 length is 13 residues. V lost 2 bases and J lost 7, with 13 bases in between. The germline V gene has CDR1 SGHNT and CDR2 YYREEE (reference sequence). CDR3 coding DNA: TGTGCCAGCAGCTTTGGCGTAGCAGATGAGCAGTACTTC. Translating gives CASSFGVADEQYF.

This clone was seen more than once but under ten times. The V gene is TRBV6-5, the J gene TRBJ2-7; 9 bases match TRBD2. This CDR3 contains 14 residues. Germline-derived CDR1 and CDR2 are MNHEY and SVGAGI. J gave up 3 bases and V 6 bases, and 6 bases lay outside the gene matches. The chain's CDR3 is CASSQAGGFYEQYF. DNA of the CDR3: TGTGCCAGCAGCCAAGCGGGAGGTTTCTACGAGCAGTACTTC.